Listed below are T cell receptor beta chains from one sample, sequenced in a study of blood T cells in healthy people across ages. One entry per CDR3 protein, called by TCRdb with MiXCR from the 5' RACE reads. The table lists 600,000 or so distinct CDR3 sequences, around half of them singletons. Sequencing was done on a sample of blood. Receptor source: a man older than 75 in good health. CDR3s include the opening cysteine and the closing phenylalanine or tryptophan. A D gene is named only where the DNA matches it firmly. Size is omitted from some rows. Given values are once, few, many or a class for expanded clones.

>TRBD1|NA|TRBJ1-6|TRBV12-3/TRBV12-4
TGTGCCAGCAGTTTGGTACAGGGGCGACCCTATAATTCACCCCTCCACTTT
CASSLVQGRPYNSPLHF
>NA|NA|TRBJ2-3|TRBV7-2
TGTGCCAGCAGCTCAACACATCAGGGCACAGATACGCAGTATTTT
CASSSTHQGTDTQYF
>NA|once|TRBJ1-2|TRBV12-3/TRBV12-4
TGTGCCAGCAGCTATCGGGGGTCTGGCTACACCTTC
CASSYRGSGYTF
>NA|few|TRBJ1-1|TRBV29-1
TGCAGCGTTGTGGGGGCCGTGAACACTGAAGCTTTCTTT
CSVVGAVNTEAFF
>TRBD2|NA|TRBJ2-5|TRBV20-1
TGCAGTGCTAGAGTGACTAGCGGGGGACCCTTGTCTGAGACCCAGTACTTC
CSARVTSGGPLSETQYF
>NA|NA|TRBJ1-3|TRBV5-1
TGCGCCAGCAGGGCGGACGGAACCTCTGGAAACACCATATATTTT
CASRADGTSGNTIYF
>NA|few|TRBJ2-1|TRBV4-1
TGCGCCAGCAGCAGAGGTGAGGGACTGGACGGAGAGCAGTTCTTC
CASSRGEGLDGEQFF
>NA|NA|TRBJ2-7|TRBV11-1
TGTGCCAGCAGCTTGATCCAGGGGGGAGGCGAGCAGTACTTC
CASSLIQGGGEQYF
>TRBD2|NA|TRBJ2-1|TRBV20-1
TGCAGTGCTAGAGAAGCCCGAGGACTAGCGGGAGTCAATGAGCAGTTCTTC
CSAREARGLAGVNEQFF
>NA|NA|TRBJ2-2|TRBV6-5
TGTGCCAGCAGTTACTCCGGAGGCCCAGGGAACACCGGGGAGCTGTTTTTT
CASSYSGGPGNTGELFF
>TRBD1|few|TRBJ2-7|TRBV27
TGTGCCAGCACCCCCACAGGGGAAGGAGGCGAGCAGTACTTC
CASTPTGEGGEQYF
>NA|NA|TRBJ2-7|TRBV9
TGTGCCAGCAGCGTCGGGTTGGGCTCCTCCTACGAGCAGTACTTC
CASSVGLGSSYEQYF
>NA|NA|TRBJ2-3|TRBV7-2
TGTGCCAGCAGCTTTATTACTTCCCCTACTACGCAGTATTTT
CASSFITSPTTQYF
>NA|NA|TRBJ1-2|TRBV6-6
TGTGCCAGCAGTTACAGGGAGGGACTTAACTATGGCTACACCTTC
CASSYREGLNYGYTF
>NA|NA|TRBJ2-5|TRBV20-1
TGCAGTGCTACCGAGGAGACCCAGTACTTC
CSATEETQYF
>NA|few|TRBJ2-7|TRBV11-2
TGTGCCAGCAGCTCTGGGGTAGCGGCCGCCTACGAGCAGTACTTC
CASSSGVAAAYEQYF
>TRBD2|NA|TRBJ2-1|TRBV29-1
TGCAGCCTGAACCAGGCGGGAGGGCCGAGAAATGAGCAGTTCTTC
CSLNQAGGPRNEQFF
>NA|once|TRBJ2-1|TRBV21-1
TGTGCCAGCAGCATGGAAGGGGGCCAGTTGGACAATGAGCAGTTCTTC
CASSMEGGQLDNEQFF
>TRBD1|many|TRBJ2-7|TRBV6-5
TGTGCCAGCACATCGGACAGGGGCTACGAGCAGTACTTC
CASTSDRGYEQYF
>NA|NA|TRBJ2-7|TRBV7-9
TGTGCCAGCAACTTTGAGGGAGGAGGCTACGAGCAGTACTTC
CASNFEGGGYEQYF
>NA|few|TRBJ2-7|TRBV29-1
TGCAGCGTTGAAGAAGGCACGGGATCAGACGGCGAGCAGTACTTC
CSVEEGTGSDGEQYF
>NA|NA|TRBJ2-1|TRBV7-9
TGTGCCAGCAGCAGAATCGATGAGCAGTTCTTC
CASSRIDEQFF
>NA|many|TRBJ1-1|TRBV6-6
TGTGCCAGCAGTTACGCCCCCACGGGGGGAGCTTTCTTT
CASSYAPTGGAFF
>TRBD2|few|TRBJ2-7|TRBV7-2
TGTGCCAGCAGCTTAGACCCGGGAGGGTGGGGCTACGAGCAGTACTTC
CASSLDPGGWGYEQYF
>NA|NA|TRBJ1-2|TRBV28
TGTGCCACCCGACACAGATTGGGCTACACCTTC
CATRHRLGYTF
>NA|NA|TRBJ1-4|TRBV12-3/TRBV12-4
TGTGCCAGCAGGCGGGAGGTTTCCACTAATGAAAAACTGTTTTTT
CASRREVSTNEKLFF
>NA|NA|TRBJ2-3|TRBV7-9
TGTGCCAGCAGCTTAGGGGATGGCCTTGTTGATACGCAGTATTTT
CASSLGDGLVDTQYF
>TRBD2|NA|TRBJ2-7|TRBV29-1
TGCAGCGTTAGGAGGACGGGAGGGGACGAGCAGTACTTC
CSVRRTGGDEQYF
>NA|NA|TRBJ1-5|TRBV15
TGTGCCACCAGCAGAGACGGGAGGGGACGGCCCCAGCATTTT
CATSRDGRGRPQHF
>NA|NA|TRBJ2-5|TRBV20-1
TGCAGTGCCGTCTCAGGTTTACAAGAGACCCAGTACTTC
CSAVSGLQETQYF
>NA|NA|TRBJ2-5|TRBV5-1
TGTGCCAGCTCACCTACCCAGGAGACCCAGTACTTC
CASSPTQETQYF
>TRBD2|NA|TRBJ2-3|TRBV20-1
TGCAGTGCCCCTACGGGGGGGGCCGGAGATACGCAGTATTTT
CSAPTGGAGDTQYF
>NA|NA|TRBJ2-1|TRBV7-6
TGTGCCAGCAGCTTAGCGCTGACTGAGAGTGAGCAGTTCTTC
CASSLALTESEQFF
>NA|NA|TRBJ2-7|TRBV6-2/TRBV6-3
TGTGCCAGCAGTCAACCGACAGGCACCTACGAGCAGTACTTC
CASSQPTGTYEQYF
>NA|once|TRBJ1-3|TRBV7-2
TGTGCCAGCAGCTTCCCCGAGGGAAACACCATATATTTT
CASSFPEGNTIYF
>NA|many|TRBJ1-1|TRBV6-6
TGTGCCAGCAGTTACTCAATAGGGCCGAACACTGAAGCTTTCTTT
CASSYSIGPNTEAFF
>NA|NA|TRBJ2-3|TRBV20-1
TGCAGTTCCCAGGGGCGGTCTAGCACAGATACGCAGTATTTT
CSSQGRSSTDTQYF
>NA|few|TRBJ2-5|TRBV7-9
TGTGCCAGCAATAAAGACGGTAACGGGGCCCCCCAAGAGACCCAGTACTTC
CASNKDGNGAPQETQYF
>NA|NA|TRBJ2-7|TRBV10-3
TGTGCCATCAGTGACCCTCCTGGCTACGAGCAGTACTTC
CAISDPPGYEQYF
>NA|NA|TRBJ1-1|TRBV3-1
TGTGCCAGCAGCCGGGCCGGTGGCGGGAACACTGAAGCTTTCTTT
CASSRAGGGNTEAFF
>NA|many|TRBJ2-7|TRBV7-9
TGTGCCAGCAGCTTGTCCGTTTACGAGCAGTACTTC
CASSLSVYEQYF
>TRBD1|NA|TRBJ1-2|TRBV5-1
TGCGCCAGCAGCTTGGCCCGCGCAGGGGGCGGCTATGGCTACACCTTC
CASSLARAGGGYGYTF
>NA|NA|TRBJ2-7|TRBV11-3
TGTGCCAGCAGCTTAGATACCCACGAGCAGTACTTC
CASSLDTHEQYF
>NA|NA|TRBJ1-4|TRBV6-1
TGTGCCAGCAGAGAAAAGGAAAAACTGTTTTTT
CASREKEKLFF
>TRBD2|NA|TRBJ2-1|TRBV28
TGTGCCAGCAGTTTACGGTCATACCGGGAGGGTGAGCAGTTCTTC
CASSLRSYREGEQFF
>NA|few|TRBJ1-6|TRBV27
TGTGCCAGCAGTTTATACTCGGGGCCCTATAATTCACCCCTCCACTTT
CASSLYSGPYNSPLHF
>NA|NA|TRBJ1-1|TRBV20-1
TGCAGTGCTAGAGTCCAGATTAACACTGAAGCTTTCTTT
CSARVQINTEAFF
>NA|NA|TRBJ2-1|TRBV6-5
TGTGCCAGCAGTCAGTCACAAGGGGCCTACAATGAGCAGTTCTTC
CASSQSQGAYNEQFF
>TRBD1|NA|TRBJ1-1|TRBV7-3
TGTGCCAGCAGCTTATCGGGACAGATGAACACTGAAGCTTTCTTT
CASSLSGQMNTEAFF
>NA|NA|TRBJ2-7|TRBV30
TGTGCCTGGACTATTGGGGTTACAGGGGGAGGGGAGCAGTACTTC
CAWTIGVTGGGEQYF
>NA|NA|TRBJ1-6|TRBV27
TGTGCCAGCAGCCCATCCCCGGCAGGAGCGATTTCACCCCTCCACTTT
CASSPSPAGAISPLHF
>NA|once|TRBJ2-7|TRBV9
TGTGCCAGCAGCGCCCGGGGGGACAGCACGTTCTACGAGCAGTACTTC
CASSARGDSTFYEQYF
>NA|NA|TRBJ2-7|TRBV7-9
TGTGCCAGCAGCCTATGGAGGGGGGGCGGGAAGACCTACAATGAGCAGTACTTC
CASSLWRGGGKTYNEQYF
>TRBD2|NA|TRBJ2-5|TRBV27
TGTGCCAGCAGTTTAGGGACTAGGGGAGAGACCCAGTACTTC
CASSLGTRGETQYF
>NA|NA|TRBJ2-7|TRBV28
TGTGCCAGCAGTTTGGGGGGGCAGGTTACCTACGAGCAGTACTTC
CASSLGGQVTYEQYF
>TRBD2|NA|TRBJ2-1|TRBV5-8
TGTGCCAGCAGCTCTAGCGGGTCCCGCGGTGAGCAGTTCTTC
CASSSSGSRGEQFF
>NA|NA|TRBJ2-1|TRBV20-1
TGCAGTGCCTCAACCGGGCGGTACAATGAGCAGTTCTTC
CSASTGRYNEQFF
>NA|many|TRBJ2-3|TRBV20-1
TGCAGTGCTAGTCGACAATCTAGCACAGATACGCAGTATTTT
CSASRQSSTDTQYF